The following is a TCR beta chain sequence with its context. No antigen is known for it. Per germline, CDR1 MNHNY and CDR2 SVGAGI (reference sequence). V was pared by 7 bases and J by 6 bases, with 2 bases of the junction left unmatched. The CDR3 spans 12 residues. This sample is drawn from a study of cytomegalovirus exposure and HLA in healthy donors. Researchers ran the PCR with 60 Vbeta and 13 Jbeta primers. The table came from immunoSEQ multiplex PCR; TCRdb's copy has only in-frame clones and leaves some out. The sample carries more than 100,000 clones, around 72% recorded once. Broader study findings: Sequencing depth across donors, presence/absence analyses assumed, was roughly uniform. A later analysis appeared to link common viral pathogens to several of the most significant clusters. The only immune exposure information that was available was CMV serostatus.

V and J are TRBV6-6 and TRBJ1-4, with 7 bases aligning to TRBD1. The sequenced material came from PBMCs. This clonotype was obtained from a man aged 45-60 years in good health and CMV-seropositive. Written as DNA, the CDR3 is TGTGCCAGCAAACAGGGGTATGAAAAACTGTTTTTT. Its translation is CASKQGYEKLFF.